The T cell receptor beta chain under discussion was sequenced for a study of T cell responses to AZD1222 COVID-19 vaccine. Study-wide results and caveats: Nearly half of spike-specific TCRs reportedly target unmutated variant regions. Repertoires were sampled only after the peak T cell response. There were mostly white British donors and more females than males, and clonal diversity was possibly underestimated. Vaccine-related CD4 TCRs covered spike, predominating at 160-218 and 743-854.

Method: immunoSEQ multiplex PCR; TCRdb's copy keeps in-frame clones and lacks some. Of about 120,000 clones in the sample, 87% were seen once. Concerning this clone itself: The target antigen is unknown.

Sequences were derived from peripheral blood, sampled on day 0 of AZD1222 vaccination. The receptor was derived from an adult in good health.

The CDR3 coding sequence is TGTGCCACCGGGACAGGGGGCTCTGGGGCCAACGTCCTGACTTTC. Protein sequence: CATGTGGSGANVLTF. The gene calls are TRBV19 and TRBJ2-6; 11 bases agree with TRBD1. Per the germline V gene, CDR1 is LNHDA and CDR2 is SQIVND (reference sequence). J was trimmed by 0 bases and V by 10 bases; bases with no gene match: 2. The CDR3 spans 15 residues. The entire variable domain, with the rest obtained from reference TRBV19 and TRBJ2-6, is as follows: DGGITQSPKYLFRKEGQNVTLSCEQNLNHDAMYWYRQDPGQGLRLIYYSQIVNDFQKGDIAEGYSVSREKKESFPLTVTSAQKNPTAFYLCATGTGGSGANVLTFGAGSRLTVL.